The 15 T cell receptor beta chains given below trace back to one sample, sequenced in a study of blood T cells in healthy people across ages. A second PCR of 7 to 11 cycles used a sample-barcoded 5' primer and a J-beta primer mix. TCRdb passed the 5' RACE reads through MiXCR, listing each CDR3 protein once. The repertoire has around 1,700,000 distinct CDR3 sequences, roughly 30% of them found once; the top ten carry 6.5% to 8.5%. Sequenced input: blood. These receptors came from a woman aged 25 to 39 in good health.

V and J are TRBV12-3 or TRBV12-4 and TRBJ1-1; D may be TRBD1 (5 bases). The CDR3 has 13 residues. Trimming pared 6 bases from V and 11 bases from J, leaving 19 bases between. CDR3 amino acids: CASSPSGGAEAFF. The CDR3 DNA is TGTGCCAGCAGCCCCAGCGGAGGGGCAGAGGCTTTCTTT.

With regard to this clonotype: Since a much larger clone is just one base distant, this may be a read error. The rearrangement uses TRBV12-3 or TRBV12-4 and TRBJ2-3; TRBD2 matches 9 bases. This CDR3 comprises 16 residues. The CDR3 region is CASSIETSGTTDRQYF. The CDR3 DNA follows: TGTGCCAGCAGCATTGAGACTAGCGGAACCACAGATAGGCAGTATTTT.

The chain carries TRBV7-2 and TRBJ2-3; 7 bases are a match to TRBD2. Trimming removed 1 base from V and 1 base from J; junction bases left unmatched: 5. Germline CDR1 reads SGHTA; CDR2 reads FQGNSA. The CDR3 consists of 16 residues. Here the CDR3 reads CASSLGLLAGTDTQYF. CDR3 in DNA: TGTGCCAGCAGCTTAGGATTGCTAGCGGGCACAGATACGCAGTATTTT.

This clonotype was observed a few times. The chain carries TRBV25-1 and TRBJ2-3; D not certain. The CDR3 has 13 amino acids. V dropped 2 bases and J dropped 2 bases, with 5 bases sitting between them. Germline V gene data show CDR1 as MGHDK and CDR2 as SYGVNS. For the CDR3, the DNA is TGTGCCAGCAGTGAACATCCCACAGATACGCAGTATTTT. Translated, it gives CASSEHPTDTQYF.

This rearrangement joins TRBV29-1 to TRBJ2-7; 11 nucleotides align to TRBD2. The CDR3 has 14 amino acids. From germline, CDR1 is SQVTM and CDR2 ANQGSEA. V shed 6 bases, J shed 2 bases, and the junction held 6 bases outside the gene matches. The CDR3 nucleotides are TGCAGCGTCGGACTAGCGGGCGCAGCCTACGAGCAGTACTTC. It specifies CSVGLAGAAYEQYF.

The chain employs TRBV11-3 and TRBJ2-1; no clear D gene. The V and J ends lost 5 bases and 5 bases respectively, with 22 bases between them. The CDR3 has 17 amino acids. Germline lookup yields CDR1 SGHNT and CDR2 YENEEA. CDR3 DNA: TGTGCCAGCAGCCCGGGCCCGACCCCGACAAAAAACAATGAGCAGTTCTTC. Translation: CASSPGPTPTKNNEQFF.

In the case of this clonotype: It may be a read error: a sequence one base away is much more abundant. The chain recombines TRBV3-1 with TRBJ2-7, with TRBD1 as a possible D gene (6 bases). In germline, CDR1 is LGHDT, CDR2 YNNKEL (reference sequence). There are 14 residues in the CDR3. The CDR3 DNA reads as TGTGCCAACAGCCACCGCGACAGGCACAACGAGCAGTACTTC. Amino acids: CANSHRDRHNEQYF.

The chain joins TRBV30 to TRBJ1-5; D uncertain. Looked up from germline, CDR1 is GTSNPN and CDR2 is SVGIG (reference sequence). V was cut by 4 bases and J by 4 bases, with 11 bases left in between. CDR3 length equals 13 residues. CDR3 sequence reads: CAWTSLRNQPQHF. CDR3 nucleotide sequence: TGTGCCTGGACTTCCCTGCGTAATCAGCCCCAGCATTTT.

On this clonotype itself: One end of the junction is discordant with germline, which a read error may explain. Here the CDR3 reads CANSLGTYFQETQYF. CDR3 sequence (DNA): TGTGCCAACAGTTTAGGGACGTACTTCCAAGAGACCCAGTACTTC. J is TRBJ2-5 and V is TRBV28, with D perhaps TRBD1 or TRBD2 (5 bases each). CDR3 length equals 15 residues. Germline-derived CDR1 and CDR2 are MDHEN and SYDVKM.

V is TRBV18 and J is TRBJ2-5, with D maybe TRBD2 (5 bases). Trimming took 3 bases from V and 4 from J, leaving 18 bases between them. This CDR3 region has 16 residues. Per the germline V gene, CDR1 is KGHSH and CDR2 is LQKENI. The CDR3 sequence: CASSPPDYPNGETQYF. DNA for the CDR3: TGTGCCAGCTCACCTCCCGACTATCCTAATGGAGAGACCCAGTACTTC.

This clonotype was seen only a few times. V usage is TRBV27 and J usage is TRBJ2-4; 7 nucleotides match TRBD1. Germline V lookup: CDR1 MNHEY, CDR2 SMNVEV (reference sequence). The V segment lost 3 bases and the J segment 15 bases; nucleotides outside the gene matches: 11. CDR3 length equals 13 residues. CDR3 bases: TGTGCCAGCAGTTTGGGGGACAGCTACGAGCGGTACTTC. Translation gives CASSLGDSYERYF.

In its sample, this clonotype was seen a few times. V is TRBV29-1 and J is TRBJ1-5, with D perhaps matching TRBD1 (5 bases). CDR1 is SQVTM, CDR2 ANQGSEA, per germline. CDR3 length: 14 amino acids. Trimming left V 5 bases short and J 0 bases short, with 11 bases between. The CDR3 DNA follows: TGCAGCGTTCTTTGGGGGAATAGCAATCAGCCCCAGCATTTT. Its protein is CSVLWGNSNQPQHF.

This clonotype was detected only a few times. This chain links TRBV11-2 with TRBJ2-1; 10 nucleotides align to TRBD2. The CDR3 covers 16 residues. The J segment lost 7 bases and the V segment lost 1 base, leaving 7 bases of the junction unmatched. CDR1 is SGHAT, CDR2 FQNNGV, per germline. The CDR3, as DNA: TGTGCCAGCAGCTTAGGGGGTAGCGGGAGGTTAAATGAGCAGTTCTTC. It specifies CASSLGGSGRLNEQFF. The entire variable domain, with the rest obtained from reference TRBV11-2 and TRBJ2-1, is as follows: EAGVAQSPRYKIIEKRQSVAFWCNPISGHATLYWYQQILGQGPKLLIQFQNNGVVDDSQLPKDRFSAERLKGVDSTLKIQPAKLEDSAVYLCASSLGGSGRLNEQFFGPGTRLTVL.

The V call is TRBV5-4, the J call TRBJ2-4; D is unresolved. The end of the DNA fits TRBJ2-7 better, so the J call may be wrong. The germline V gene encodes CDR1 SGHNT and CDR2 YYREEE (reference sequence). The length of the CDR3 is 13 residues. The CDR3 sequence: CASSSNWPYEQYF. DNA for the CDR3: TGTGCCAGCAGCTCCAATTGGCCCTACGAGCAGTACTTC.

This clonotype has a handful of counts. The rearrangement uses TRBV12-3 or TRBV12-4 and TRBJ1-1; TRBD1 agrees at 7 bases. V gave up 3 bases and J gave up 11 bases; unmatched junction bases: 18. The CDR3 length is 16 residues. In nucleotides, the CDR3 is TGTGCCAGCAGTTTCGGCCCAATGACAGGGAGTCTTTGGGCTTTCTTT. This encodes CASSFGPMTGSLWAFF.